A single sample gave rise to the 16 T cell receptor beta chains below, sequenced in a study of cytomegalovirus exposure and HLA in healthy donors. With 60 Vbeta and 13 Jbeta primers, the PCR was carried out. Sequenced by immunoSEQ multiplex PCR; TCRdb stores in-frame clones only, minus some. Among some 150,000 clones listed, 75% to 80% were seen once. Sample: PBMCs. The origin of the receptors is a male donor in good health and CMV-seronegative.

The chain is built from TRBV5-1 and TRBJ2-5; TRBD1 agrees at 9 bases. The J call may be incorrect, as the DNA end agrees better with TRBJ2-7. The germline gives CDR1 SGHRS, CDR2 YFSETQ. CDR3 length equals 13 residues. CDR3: CASSRDRAYEQYF. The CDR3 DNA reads TGCGCCAGCAGCCGGGACAGGGCCTACGAGCAGTACTTC.

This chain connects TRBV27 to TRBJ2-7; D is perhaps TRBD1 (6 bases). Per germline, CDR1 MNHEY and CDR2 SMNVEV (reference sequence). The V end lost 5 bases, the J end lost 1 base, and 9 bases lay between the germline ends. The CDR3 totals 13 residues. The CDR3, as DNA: TGTGCCAGCAGTCTCGGACAGTCCTACGAGCAGTACTTC. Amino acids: CASSLGQSYEQYF.

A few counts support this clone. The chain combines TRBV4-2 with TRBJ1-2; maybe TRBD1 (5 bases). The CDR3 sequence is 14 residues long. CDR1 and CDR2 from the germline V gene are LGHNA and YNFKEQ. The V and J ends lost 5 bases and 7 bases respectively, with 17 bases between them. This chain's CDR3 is CASSFARVLGGYTF. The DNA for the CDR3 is TGTGCCAGCAGCTTCGCCAGGGTTCTCGGTGGCTACACCTTC.

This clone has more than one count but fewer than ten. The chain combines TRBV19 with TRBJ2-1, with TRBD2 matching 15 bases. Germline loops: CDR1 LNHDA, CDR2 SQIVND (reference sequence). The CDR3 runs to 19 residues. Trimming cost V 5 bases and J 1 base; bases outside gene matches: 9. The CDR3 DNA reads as TGTGCCAGTAGTCTCAACCCGGGACTAGCGGGAGGATCCTACAATGAGCAGTTCTTC. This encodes CASSLNPGLAGGSYNEQFF.

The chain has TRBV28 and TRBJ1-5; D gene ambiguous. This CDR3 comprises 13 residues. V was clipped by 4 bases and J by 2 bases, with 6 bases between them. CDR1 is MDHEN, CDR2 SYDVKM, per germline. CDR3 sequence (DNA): TGTGCCAGCAGTTCGGGAGGCAATCAGCCCCAGCATTTT. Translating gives CASSSGGNQPQHF.

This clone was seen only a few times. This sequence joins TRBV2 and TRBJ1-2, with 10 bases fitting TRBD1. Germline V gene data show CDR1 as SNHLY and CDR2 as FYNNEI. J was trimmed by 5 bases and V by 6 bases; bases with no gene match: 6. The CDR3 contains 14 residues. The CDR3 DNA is TGTGCCAGCAGGGGGGACAGGGGATTTTATGGCTACACCTTC. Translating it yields CASRGDRGFYGYTF.

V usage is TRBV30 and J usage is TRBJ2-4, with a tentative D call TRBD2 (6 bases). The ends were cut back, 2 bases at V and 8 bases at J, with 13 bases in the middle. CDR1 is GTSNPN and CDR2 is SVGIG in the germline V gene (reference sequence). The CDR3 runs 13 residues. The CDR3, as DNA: TGTGCCTGGAGTCCCGGGGAGGTGGACATTCAGTACTTC. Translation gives CAWSPGEVDIQYF.

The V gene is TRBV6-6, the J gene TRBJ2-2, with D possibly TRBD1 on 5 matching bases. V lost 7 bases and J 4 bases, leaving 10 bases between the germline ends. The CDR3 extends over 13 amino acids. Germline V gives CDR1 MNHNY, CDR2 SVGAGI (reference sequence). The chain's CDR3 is CASKSGSTGELFF. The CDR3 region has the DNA TGTGCCAGCAAGTCAGGGTCCACCGGGGAGCTGTTTTTT.

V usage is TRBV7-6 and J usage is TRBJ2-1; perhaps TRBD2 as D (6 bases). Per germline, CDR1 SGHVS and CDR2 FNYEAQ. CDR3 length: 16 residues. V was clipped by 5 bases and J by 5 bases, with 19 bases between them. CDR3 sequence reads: CASSPTLGGSHNEQFF. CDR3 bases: TGTGCCAGCAGCCCAACCCTCGGAGGGTCCCACAATGAGCAGTTCTTC.

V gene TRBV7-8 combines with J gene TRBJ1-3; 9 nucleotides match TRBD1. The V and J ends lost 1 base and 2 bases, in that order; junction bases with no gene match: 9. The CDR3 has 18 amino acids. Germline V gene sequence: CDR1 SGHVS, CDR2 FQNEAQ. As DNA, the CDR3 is TGTGCCAGCAGCTTAGGGGCCGGGACAGGGATCGCTGGAAACACCATATATTTT. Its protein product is CASSLGAGTGIAGNTIYF.

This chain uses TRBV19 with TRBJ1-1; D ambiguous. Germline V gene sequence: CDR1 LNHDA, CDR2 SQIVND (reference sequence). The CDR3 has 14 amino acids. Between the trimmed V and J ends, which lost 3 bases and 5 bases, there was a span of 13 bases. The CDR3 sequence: CASSIAQIGTEAFF. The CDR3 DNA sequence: TGTGCCAGTAGTATCGCGCAGATCGGGACTGAAGCTTTCTTT. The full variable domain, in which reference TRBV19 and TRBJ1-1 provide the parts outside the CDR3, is DGGITQSPKYLFRKEGQNVTLSCEQNLNHDAMYWYRQDPGQGLRLIYYSQIVNDFQKGDIAEGYSVSREKKESFPLTVTSAQKNPTAFYLCASSIAQIGTEAFFGQGTRLTVV.

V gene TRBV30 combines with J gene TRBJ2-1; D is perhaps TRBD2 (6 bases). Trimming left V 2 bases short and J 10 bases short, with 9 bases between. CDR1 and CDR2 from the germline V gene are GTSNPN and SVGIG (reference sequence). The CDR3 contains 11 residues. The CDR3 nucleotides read TGTGCCTGGAGTTATCTAGCGGAGCAGTTCTTC. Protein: CAWSYLAEQFF.

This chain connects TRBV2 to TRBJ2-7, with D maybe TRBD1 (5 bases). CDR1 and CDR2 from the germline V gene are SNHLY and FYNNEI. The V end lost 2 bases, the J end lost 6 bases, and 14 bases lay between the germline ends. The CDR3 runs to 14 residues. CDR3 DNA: TGTGCCAGCAGTGAAAGGGGCGTATCAGGCGAGCAGTACTTC. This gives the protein CASSERGVSGEQYF.

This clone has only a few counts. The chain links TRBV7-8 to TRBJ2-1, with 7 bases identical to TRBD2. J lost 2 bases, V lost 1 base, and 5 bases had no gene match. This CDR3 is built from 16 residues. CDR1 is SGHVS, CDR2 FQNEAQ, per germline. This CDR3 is CASSLGDGRTYNEQFF. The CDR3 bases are TGTGCCAGCAGCTTAGGTGACGGGAGGACCTACAATGAGCAGTTCTTC.

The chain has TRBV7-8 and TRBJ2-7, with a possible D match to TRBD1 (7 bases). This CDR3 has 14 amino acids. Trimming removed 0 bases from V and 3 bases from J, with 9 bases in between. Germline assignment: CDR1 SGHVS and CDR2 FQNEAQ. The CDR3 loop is CASSLARDSYEQYF. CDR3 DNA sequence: TGTGCCAGCAGCTTAGCGCGGGACAGCTACGAGCAGTACTTC.

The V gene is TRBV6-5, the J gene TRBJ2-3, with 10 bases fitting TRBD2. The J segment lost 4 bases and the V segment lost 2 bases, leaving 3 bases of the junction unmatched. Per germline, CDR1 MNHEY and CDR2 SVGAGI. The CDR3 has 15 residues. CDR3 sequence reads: CASSYSGGASDTQYF. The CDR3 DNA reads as TGTGCCAGCAGTTACAGCGGGGGGGCCTCAGATACGCAGTATTTT.